This TCR beta chain comes out of a study of T cells in localized non-small cell lung cancer. Points from the study as a whole: Across samples, adjacent lung featured a median roughly 60 of the top 100 tumor clones. Tumor showed lower T cell clonality than uninvolved adjacent lung, where it was highest. Sequencing covered just one tumor region, so heterogeneity cannot be ruled out.

A note on this clone: Its antigen is currently unknown.

Assay: immunoSEQ multiplex PCR; the TCRdb copy retains only in-frame clones and omits some. Of tens of thousands of clones listed, 85% to 90% are singletons. The CDR3 has 15 amino acids. In germline, CDR1 is SGHDT, CDR2 YYEEEE. V gave up 0 bases and J gave up 2 bases, with 8 bases separating them. The sequencing here drew on peripheral blood, taken before any cancer treatment. The chain is built from TRBV5-6 and TRBJ1-4, with no clear D. The receptor comes from an older male donor with stage III lung adenocarcinoma. This CDR3 is CASSLGVRTNEKLFF. The CDR3 DNA reads TGTGCCAGCAGCTTGGGCGTCAGGACTAATGAAAAACTGTTTTTT. Complete variable domain (other parts from reference TRBV5-6 and TRBJ1-4): DAGVTQSPTHLIKTRGQQVTLRCSPKSGHDTVSWYQQALGQGPQFIFQYYEEEERQRGNFPDRFSGHQFPNYSSELNVNALLLGDSALYLCASSLGVRTNEKLFFGSGTQLSVL.